This T cell receptor beta chain emerged from a study of T cell changes during pregnancy in multiple sclerosis. Only in-frame clones appear in the TCRdb table, and some are missing; sequencing was by immunoSEQ multiplex PCR. The table records nearly 60,000 clones, roughly 89% of them present only once. From germline, CDR1 is SGHAT and CDR2 FQNNGV. V trimming: 3 bases; J trimming: 2 bases; junction bases outside the gene matches: 3. The CDR3 is 17 amino acids. The starting material was CD4+ T cells from peripheral blood mononuclear cells, obtained after pregnancy. The clonotype originates from a female donor in good health, enrolled as a control in a pregnancy study. The rearrangement uses TRBV11-2 and TRBJ2-1; 14 bases line up with TRBD2. CDR3 sequence reads: CASSLLTSGGAYNEQFF. The CDR3 DNA reads TGTGCCAGCAGCTTGCTGACTAGCGGGGGGGCCTACAATGAGCAGTTCTTC.